This TCR beta chain was captured by sequencing in a study of cytomegalovirus exposure and HLA in healthy donors. Study-wide points: At a 0.05 false discovery rate, a later analysis found approximately 15,000 TCR beta sequences to be associated with HLA alleles.

All donors participated as healthy donors of bone marrow. A note on this clone: No antigen is known for it.

V lost 4 bases, J lost 4 bases, and 5 bases stayed unmatched. Germline lookup yields CDR1 SGHRS and CDR2 YFSETQ. CDR3 length equals 14 residues. PCR used 60 Vbeta primers and 13 Jbeta primers. The repertoire was sequenced with immunoSEQ multiplex PCR; TCRdb's copy has only in-frame clones and lacks some. This sample has over 80,000 clones; under 90% occur once, and the top ten carry about 4%. The source is a man aged 50-59 years in good health and CMV-seronegative. The chain links TRBV5-1 to TRBJ2-7; the match to TRBD1 covers 10 bases. The sample taken for sequencing was PBMCs. CDR3 in amino acids: CASSRDRGNYEQYF. In DNA form, the CDR3 reads TGCGCCAGCAGCCGGGACAGGGGTAATTACGAGCAGTACTTC.